This T cell receptor beta chain originates from a study of OX40 agonist ivuxolimab in advanced cancers. Study at large: Partial responses were seen in three patients, one with hepatocellular carcinoma and two with cutaneous melanoma.

Findings and limits, study-wide: No antigen was identified for the clonally expanded peripheral T cells. At 0.1 to 3.0 mg/kg, CD4+ and CD8+ blood T cells expanded clonally by week 6.

Here immunoSEQ multiplex PCR was the method, and the copy in TCRdb shows in-frame clones only, minus some. The table has 50,000 to 65,000 clones, approximately 85% seen once. Regarding this clone: Its matching antigen is unknown.

Systemic immunosuppression or a history of autoimmune disease excluded patients. Deletions cut 0 bases from V and 7 bases from J, with 13 bases between. The CDR3 has 15 residues. In germline, CDR1 is GTSNPN, CDR2 SVGIG (reference sequence). The sample here was CD4+ or CD8+ T cells sorted from blood, taken in a trial of the OX40 agonist ivuxolimab. This TCR was sampled from an adult with an advanced solid tumor such as melanoma, head and neck, liver or kidney cancer. The chain is built from TRBV30 and TRBJ1-6; tentatively, D is TRBD1 (5 bases). The CDR3 nucleotides are TGTGCCTGGAGTGTACTAGGGGTACGGAATTCACCCCTCCACTTT. It is translated as CAWSVLGVRNSPLHF.